The clone carrying this TCR beta chain was detected many times. Library construction for TCR beta used iRepertoire HTBI primers and Arm-PCR of CDR3 regions. MiXCR, applied by TCRdb to the multiplex PCR reads, yields one record per CDR3 protein. Of 540,000 or so distinct CDR3 sequences in the sample, approximately 12% were seen once. Germline assignment: CDR1 MNHEY and CDR2 SMNVEV (reference sequence). V was shortened by 6 bases and J by 2 bases, with 22 bases between the two germline ends. The CDR3 sequence is 18 residues long. Specified time point: newly diagnosed GD, antithyroid drugs for less than 3 months. PBMC RNA served as the TCR library source. This specimen belongs to a study of regulatory T cells in long-lasting Graves disease. This sample also belongs to another study, concerning T cells in Graves' hyperthyroidism and ophthalmopathy. That paper adds: A patient was excluded if there was uncontrolled infection, other autoimmune disease, pregnancy or lactation. HTBI primers were the set used in a first-round RT-PCR of the TCR CDR3.

This TCR was sampled from a man aged 25 to 45 with Graves disease. The chain is built from TRBV27 and TRBJ2-2; no firm D call. The source material was peripheral blood mononuclear cells (PBMCs), sampled at new diagnosis, from a patient treated with antithyroid drugs. This chain's CDR3 is CASRPWRAAAKNTGELFF. CDR3 DNA: TGTGCCAGCAGACCCTGGCGTGCAGCAGCCAAAAACACCGGGGAGCTGTTTTTT.